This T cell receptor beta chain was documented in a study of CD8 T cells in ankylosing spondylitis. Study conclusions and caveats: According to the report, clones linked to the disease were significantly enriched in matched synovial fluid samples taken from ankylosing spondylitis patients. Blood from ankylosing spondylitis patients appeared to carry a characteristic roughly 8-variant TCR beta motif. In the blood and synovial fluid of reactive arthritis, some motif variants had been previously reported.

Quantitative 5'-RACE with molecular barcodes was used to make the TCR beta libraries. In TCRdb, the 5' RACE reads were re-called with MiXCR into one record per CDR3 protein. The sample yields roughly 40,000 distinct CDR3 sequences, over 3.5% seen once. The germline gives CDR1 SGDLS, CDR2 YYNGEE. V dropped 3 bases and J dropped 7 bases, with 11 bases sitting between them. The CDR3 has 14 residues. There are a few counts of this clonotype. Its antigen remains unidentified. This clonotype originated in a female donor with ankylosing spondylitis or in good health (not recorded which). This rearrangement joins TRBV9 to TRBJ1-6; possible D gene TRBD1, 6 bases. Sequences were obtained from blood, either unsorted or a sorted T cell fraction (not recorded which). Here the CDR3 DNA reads TGTGCCAGCAGCGCGGACGGGGGCAATTCACCCCTCCACTTT. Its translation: CASSADGGNSPLHF.